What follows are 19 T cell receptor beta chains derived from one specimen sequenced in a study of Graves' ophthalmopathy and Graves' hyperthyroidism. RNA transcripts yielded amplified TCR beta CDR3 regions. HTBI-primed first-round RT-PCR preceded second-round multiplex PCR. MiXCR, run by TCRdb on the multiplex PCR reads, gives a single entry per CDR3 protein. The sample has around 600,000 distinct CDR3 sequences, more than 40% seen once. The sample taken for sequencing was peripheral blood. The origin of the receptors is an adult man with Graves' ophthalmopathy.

CDR3 residues: CATSDDSGGGETQYF. CDR3 coding DNA: TGTGCCACCAGTGATGACTCAGGGGGCGGCGAGACCCAGTACTTC. The chain is built from TRBV24-1 and TRBJ2-5; 8 nucleotides match TRBD1. The CDR3 is made up of 15 amino acids. The germline V gene has CDR1 KGHDR and CDR2 SFDVKD. Trimming cost V 3 bases and J 5 bases; bases outside gene matches: 7.

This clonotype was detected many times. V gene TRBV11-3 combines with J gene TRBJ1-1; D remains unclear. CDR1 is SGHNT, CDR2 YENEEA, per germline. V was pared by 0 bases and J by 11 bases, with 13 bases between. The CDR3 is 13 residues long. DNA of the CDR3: TGTGCCAGCAGCTTAGATCGTCAGCGAGGGGCTTTCTTT. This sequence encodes CASSLDRQRGAFF. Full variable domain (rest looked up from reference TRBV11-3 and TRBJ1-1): EAGVVQSPRYKIIEKKQPVAFWCNPISGHNTLYWYLQNLGQGPELLIRYENEEAVDDSQLPKDRFSAERLKGVDSTLKIQPAELGDSAVYLCASSLDRQRGAFFGQGTRLTVV.

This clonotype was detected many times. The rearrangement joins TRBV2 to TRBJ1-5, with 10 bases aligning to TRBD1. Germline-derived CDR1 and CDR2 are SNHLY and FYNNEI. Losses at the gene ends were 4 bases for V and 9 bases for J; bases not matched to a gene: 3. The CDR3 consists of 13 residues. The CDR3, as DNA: TGTGCCAGCAGTGTAGACAGGGGGCGGCCCCAGCATTTT. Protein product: CASSVDRGRPQHF.

CDR3 coding DNA: TGTGCCAGCAAGGGGGCGTTACTAAACACTGAAGCTTTCTTT. This sequence encodes CASKGALLNTEAFF. The V gene is TRBV7-2, the J gene TRBJ1-1; TRBD1 matches at 7 bases. The CDR3 length is 14 residues. In germline, CDR1 is SGHTA, CDR2 FQGNSA. V lost 7 bases and J lost 2; bases outside the gene matches: 7.

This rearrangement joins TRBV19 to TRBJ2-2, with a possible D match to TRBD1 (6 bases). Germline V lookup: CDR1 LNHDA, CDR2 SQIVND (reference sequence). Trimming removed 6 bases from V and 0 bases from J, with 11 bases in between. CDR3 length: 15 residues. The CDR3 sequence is CASRSKGANTGELFF. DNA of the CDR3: TGTGCCAGTAGGAGTAAGGGGGCGAACACCGGGGAGCTGTTTTTT.

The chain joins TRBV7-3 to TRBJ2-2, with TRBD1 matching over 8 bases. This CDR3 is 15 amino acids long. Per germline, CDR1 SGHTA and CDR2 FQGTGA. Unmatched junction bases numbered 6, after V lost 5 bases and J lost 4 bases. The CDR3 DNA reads TGTGCCAGCAGCCCGGACAGGGCTGGCACCGGGGAGCTGTTTTTT. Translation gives CASSPDRAGTGELFF.

The CDR3 DNA follows: TGTGCCAGCAGTGAGGATGGCGGGGTGTATGAGCAGTTCTTC. Translating gives CASSEDGGVYEQFF. This chain links TRBV6-4 with TRBJ2-5; possible D gene TRBD2, 6 bases. TRBJ2-1 matches the DNA end more closely, so the J call is doubtful. CDR1 MRHNA and CDR2 SNTAGT come from the germline V gene. CDR3 length equals 14 residues.

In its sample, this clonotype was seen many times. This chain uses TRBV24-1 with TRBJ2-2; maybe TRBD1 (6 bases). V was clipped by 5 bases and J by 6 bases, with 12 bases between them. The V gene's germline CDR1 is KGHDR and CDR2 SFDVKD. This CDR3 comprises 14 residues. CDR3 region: CATSASGVSGELFF. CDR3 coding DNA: TGTGCCACCAGTGCGTCAGGGGTTTCCGGGGAGCTGTTTTTT.

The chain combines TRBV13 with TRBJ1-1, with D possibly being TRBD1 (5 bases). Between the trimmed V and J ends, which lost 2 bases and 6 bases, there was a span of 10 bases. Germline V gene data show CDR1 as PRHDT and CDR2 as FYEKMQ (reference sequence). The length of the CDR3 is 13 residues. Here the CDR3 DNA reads TGTGCCAGCAGCTTACAGGGTTTCCCTGAAGCTTTCTTT. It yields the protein CASSLQGFPEAFF.

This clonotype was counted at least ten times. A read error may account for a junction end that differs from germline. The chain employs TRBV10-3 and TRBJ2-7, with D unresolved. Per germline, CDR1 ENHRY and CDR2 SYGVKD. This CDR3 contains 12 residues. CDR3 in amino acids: CAISRTPYGQYF. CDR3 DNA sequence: TGTGCCATCAGTAGGACGCCGTACGGGCAGTACTTC.

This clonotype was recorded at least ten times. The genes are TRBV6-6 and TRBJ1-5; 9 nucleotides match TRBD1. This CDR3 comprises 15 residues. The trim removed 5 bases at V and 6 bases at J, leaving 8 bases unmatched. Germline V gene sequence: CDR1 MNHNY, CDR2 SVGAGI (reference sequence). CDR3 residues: CASSGWTGALQPQHF. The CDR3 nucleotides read TGTGCCAGCAGTGGCTGGACAGGGGCCCTTCAGCCCCAGCATTTT.

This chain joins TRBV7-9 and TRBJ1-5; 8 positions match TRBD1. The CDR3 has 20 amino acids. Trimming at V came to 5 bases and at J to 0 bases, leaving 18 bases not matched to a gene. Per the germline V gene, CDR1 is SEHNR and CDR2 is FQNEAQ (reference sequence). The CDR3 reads CASSQAWRPGGFRSNQPQHF. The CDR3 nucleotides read TGTGCCAGCAGCCAAGCGTGGCGGCCAGGGGGCTTTCGTAGCAATCAGCCCCAGCATTTT.

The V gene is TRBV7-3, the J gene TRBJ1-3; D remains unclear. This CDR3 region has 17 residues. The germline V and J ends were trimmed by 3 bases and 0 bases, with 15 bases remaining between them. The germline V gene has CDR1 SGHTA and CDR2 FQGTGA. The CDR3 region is CASSFRRALFSGNTIYF. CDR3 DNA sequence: TGTGCCAGCAGCTTTAGGCGGGCCCTATTCTCTGGAAACACCATATATTTT.

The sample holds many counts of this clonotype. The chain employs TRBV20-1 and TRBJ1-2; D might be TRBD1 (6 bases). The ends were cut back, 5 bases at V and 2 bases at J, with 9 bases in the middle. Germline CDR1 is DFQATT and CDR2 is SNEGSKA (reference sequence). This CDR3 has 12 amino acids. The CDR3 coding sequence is TGCAGTGCTTTCCAGGGGAACTATGGCTACACCTTC. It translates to CSAFQGNYGYTF.

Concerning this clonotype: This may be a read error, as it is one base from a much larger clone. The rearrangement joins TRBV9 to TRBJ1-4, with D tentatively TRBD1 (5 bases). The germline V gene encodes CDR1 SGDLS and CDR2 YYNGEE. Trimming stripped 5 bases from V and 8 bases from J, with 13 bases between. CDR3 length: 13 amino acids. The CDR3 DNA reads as TGTGCCAGCAGTGCTGCAGGGTCGGAAAAACTGTTTTTT. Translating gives CASSAAGSEKLFF.

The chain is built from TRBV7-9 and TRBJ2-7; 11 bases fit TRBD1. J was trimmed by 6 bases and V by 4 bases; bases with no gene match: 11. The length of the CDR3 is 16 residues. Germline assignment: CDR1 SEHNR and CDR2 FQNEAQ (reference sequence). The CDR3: CASSSDRGLMTSEQYF. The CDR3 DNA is TGTGCCAGCAGCTCGGACAGGGGGCTAATGACGAGCGAGCAGTACTTC.

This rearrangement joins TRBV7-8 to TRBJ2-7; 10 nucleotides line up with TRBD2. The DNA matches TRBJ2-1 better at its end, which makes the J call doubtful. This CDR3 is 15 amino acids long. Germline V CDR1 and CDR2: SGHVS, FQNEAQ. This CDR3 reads CASSLTSGIRSEQFF. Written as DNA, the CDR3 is TGTGCCAGCAGCTTAACTAGCGGGATACGTAGTGAGCAGTTCTTC.

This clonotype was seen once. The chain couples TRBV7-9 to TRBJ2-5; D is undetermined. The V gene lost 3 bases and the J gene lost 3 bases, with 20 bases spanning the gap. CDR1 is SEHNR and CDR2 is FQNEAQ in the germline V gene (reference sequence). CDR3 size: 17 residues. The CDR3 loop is CASSFDTSPNTEETQYF. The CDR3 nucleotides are TGTGCCAGCAGCTTCGACACCTCACCAAACACTGAAGAGACCCAGTACTTC.

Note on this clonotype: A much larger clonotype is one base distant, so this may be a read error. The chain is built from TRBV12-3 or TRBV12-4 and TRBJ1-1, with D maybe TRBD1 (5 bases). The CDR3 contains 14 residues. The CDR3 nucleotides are TGTGCCAGCACTCCGACAGAAGAGAACGCTGAAGCTTTCTTT. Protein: CASTPTEENAEAFF.